These 17 T cell receptor beta chains were all obtained from the same sample, sequenced in a study of cytomegalovirus exposure and HLA in healthy donors. The PCR used 60 Vbeta and 13 Jbeta primers. Measured with immunoSEQ multiplex PCR; TCRdb has only the in-frame clones, and not every one. The repertoire includes approximately 170,000 clones, about 76% of them detected once, and approximately 7% sits in the top ten. Sequenced material: PBMCs. These receptors originate from a male donor in good health and CMV-seropositive.

The chain carries TRBV11-1 and TRBJ2-3; 10 nucleotides align to TRBD1. V was clipped by 3 bases and J by 4 bases; unmatched bases: 7. The CDR3 is made up of 16 amino acids. Germline CDR1 reads SGHAT; CDR2 reads FQDESV (reference sequence). Here the CDR3 reads CASSFTGTGVADTQYF. The CDR3 DNA reads TGTGCCAGCAGCTTCACCGGGACAGGGGTGGCAGATACGCAGTATTTT.

V gene TRBV30 combines with J gene TRBJ2-5; D unclear. V lost 3 bases and J lost 4, with 3 bases in between. Germline V CDR1 and CDR2: GTSNPN, SVGIG (reference sequence). The CDR3 is made up of 10 amino acids. The CDR3 DNA reads as TGTGCCTGGAGCCGAGAGACCCAGTACTTC. Protein product: CAWSRETQYF.

Only a few counts were recorded for this clone. The V call is TRBV7-2, the J call TRBJ1-1; weak D call: TRBD1 (6 bases). Between the trimmed V and J ends, which lost 1 base and 1 base, there was a span of 10 bases. Germline-derived CDR1 and CDR2 are SGHTA and FQGNSA. CDR3 length equals 15 residues. CDR3 in amino acids: CASSLEVGQNTEAFF. In nucleotides, the CDR3 is TGTGCCAGCAGCTTAGAAGTGGGACAGAACACTGAAGCTTTCTTT.

The chain couples TRBV6-6 to TRBJ1-1; a possible D gene is TRBD1 (5 bases). Germline V gene sequence: CDR1 MNHNY, CDR2 SVGAGI (reference sequence). V was trimmed by 5 bases and J by 1 base, leaving 8 bases between them. CDR3 size: 13 residues. The CDR3 sequence: CASSPGGNTEAFF. For the CDR3, the DNA is TGTGCCAGCAGTCCCGGGGGGAACACTGAAGCTTTCTTT.

The chain employs TRBV5-1 and TRBJ2-7; D not certain. CDR3 length equals 12 residues. V was cut by 1 base and J by 5 bases, with 7 bases left in between. CDR1 and CDR2 from the germline V gene are SGHRS and YFSETQ. DNA of the CDR3: TGCGCCAGCAGCTTGTCGGGTAACGAGCAGTACTTC. Protein: CASSLSGNEQYF.

This clone occurred a few times. The V and J genes are TRBV4-2 and TRBJ1-5; D ambiguous. V was cut by 1 base and J by 6 bases, with 16 bases left in between. In germline, CDR1 is LGHNA, CDR2 YNFKEQ. This CDR3 is 16 amino acids long. The CDR3 protein is CASSQVTGRSGQPQHF. The CDR3 nucleotides read TGTGCCAGCAGCCAAGTCACGGGAAGGTCAGGTCAGCCCCAGCATTTT.

V is TRBV5-1 and J is TRBJ2-7; weak D call: TRBD1 (6 bases). The CDR3 runs to 13 residues. The germline CDR1 and CDR2 sequences are SGHRS and YFSETQ. Deletions cut 7 bases from V and 0 bases from J, with 11 bases between. DNA of the CDR3: TGCGCCAGCTCCCGGGACAACTCCTACGAGCAGTACTTC. Its protein is CASSRDNSYEQYF.

This clone occurred once. The V call is TRBV5-4, the J call TRBJ2-7, with a weak D call TRBD1 (7 bases). The CDR3 is made up of 11 amino acids. Germline V gives CDR1 SGHNT, CDR2 YYREEE (reference sequence). V lost 10 bases and J 4 bases, leaving 12 bases between the germline ends. The CDR3 reads CAFRGEYEQYF. Here the CDR3 DNA reads TGTGCCTTCAGGGGGGAGTACGAGCAGTACTTC. Full variable domain (remainder filled in from reference TRBV5-4 and TRBJ2-7): ETGVTQSPTHLIKTRGQQVTLRCSSQSGHNTVSWYQQALGQGPQFIFQYYREEENGRGNFPPRFSGLQFPNYSSELNVNALELDDSALYLCAFRGEYEQYFGPGTRLTVT.

V usage is TRBV5-1 and J usage is TRBJ1-1; D is perhaps TRBD1 (6 bases). CDR1 and CDR2 from the germline V gene are SGHRS and YFSETQ. This CDR3 contains 15 residues. V lost 1 base and J lost 1, with 11 bases in between. The CDR3 region is CASSLPRGQNTEAFF. In nucleotides, the CDR3 is TGCGCCAGCAGCTTGCCCCGGGGACAGAACACTGAAGCTTTCTTT.

The chain uses TRBV10-1 and TRBJ1-6; no definite D call. Germline V gene lookup returns CDR1 WNHNN and CDR2 SYGVQD (reference sequence). The V and J ends lost 5 bases and 7 bases respectively, with 12 bases between them. This CDR3 is built from 14 residues. The CDR3 coding sequence is TGCGCCAGCAGTCCGGGTTACGAAAATTCACCCCTCCACTTT. Amino acids: CASSPGYENSPLHF.

This rearrangement joins TRBV5-1 to TRBJ1-3, with 11 bases matching TRBD1. Looked up from germline, CDR1 is SGHRS and CDR2 is YFSETQ. The J segment lost 2 bases and the V segment lost 0 bases, leaving 1 base of the junction unmatched. The CDR3 runs to 16 residues. The CDR3 spells CASSLAGQGAGNTIYF. In nucleotides, the CDR3 is TGCGCCAGCAGCTTGGCGGGACAGGGGGCTGGAAACACCATATATTTT.

The V call is TRBV12-5, the J call TRBJ1-3; TRBD1 matches at 9 bases. The CDR3 has 13 residues. The V and J ends lost 6 bases and 11 bases, in that order; junction bases with no gene match: 8. The germline V gene has CDR1 LGHNT and CDR2 FRNRAP. The CDR3 bases are TGTGCTAGTGGACCAGGGACAGGGAAAGCCATATATTTT. Amino acids: CASGPGTGKAIYF.

The V call is TRBV6-5, the J call TRBJ1-1, with D possibly TRBD1 on 5 matching bases. The CDR3 runs 13 residues. V lost 6 bases and J 2 bases, leaving 10 bases between the germline ends. Germline loops: CDR1 MNHEY, CDR2 SVGAGI. The CDR3 nucleotides read TGTGCCAGCAGCAAGACAGCTAACACTGAAGCTTTCTTT. Translation gives CASSKTANTEAFF.

The chain uses TRBV9 and TRBJ2-1; 8 bases align to TRBD2. The CDR3 extends over 14 amino acids. Germline assignment: CDR1 SGDLS and CDR2 YYNGEE. The ends lost 8 bases at V and 6 bases at J; junction bases unmatched: 10. As DNA, the CDR3 is TGTGCCAGTCAGGCTAGCGGGCCAACCAATGAGCAGTTCTTC. Translating it yields CASQASGPTNEQFF.

The chain joins TRBV7-6 to TRBJ1-1; 7 bases agree with TRBD1. The CDR3 is made up of 15 amino acids. Germline V gene sequence: CDR1 SGHVS, CDR2 FNYEAQ. V lost 0 bases and J lost 0; bases outside the gene matches: 1. CDR3: CASSLARGVNTEAFF. For the CDR3, the DNA is TGTGCCAGCAGCTTAGCCAGGGGGGTGAACACTGAAGCTTTCTTT.

The chain combines TRBV2 with TRBJ1-4; TRBD1 agrees at 11 bases. V lost 2 bases to trimming and J lost 5 bases; unmatched junction nucleotides: 7. Germline V gives CDR1 SNHLY, CDR2 FYNNEI. The CDR3 sequence is 17 residues long. The CDR3 reads CASSELRTGGTNEKLFF. As DNA, the CDR3 is TGTGCCAGCAGTGAACTGCGGACAGGGGGCACAAATGAAAAACTGTTTTTT.

The CDR3 bases are TGCGCCAGCGGGGGCGAGAGCGCTGAAGCTTTCTTT. Translation: CASGGESAEAFF. The chain is built from TRBV10-2 and TRBJ1-1, with D tentatively TRBD1 (6 bases). V was pared by 8 bases and J by 6 bases, with 13 bases between. CDR3 length equals 12 residues. Germline V gives CDR1 WSHSY, CDR2 SAAADI.